One T cell receptor (beta chain) is described in this entry. Primers used in a second PCR of roughly 7 to 12 cycles were a sample-barcoded 5' primer and a J-beta primer mix. In TCRdb, the 5' RACE reads were re-called with MiXCR into one record per CDR3 protein. The data show approximately 350,000 distinct CDR3 sequences, with about half seen just once and 45% to 65% held by the top ten. The record originates from a study of blood T cells in healthy people across ages. Germline CDR1 and CDR2: MNHEY and SVGAGI. This CDR3 is 12 amino acids long. Deletions cut 3 bases from V and 7 bases from J, with 4 bases between.

The clonotype was recovered from a man between 60 and 75 years old in good health. Input material: blood. The chain uses TRBV6-5 and TRBJ1-6, with D hard to call. The CDR3 is CASSYGNSPLHF. CDR3 coding DNA: TGTGCCAGCAGTTATGGGAATTCACCCCTCCACTTT.